The 21 T cell receptor beta chains in this list originate from one sample, sequenced in a study of T cells in Graves' hyperthyroidism and ophthalmopathy. RNA transcripts were the template for amplifying TCR beta CDR3 regions. Researchers ran a first-round RT-PCR on the TCR CDR3 using the HTBI primer set. Each CDR3 protein is one row after TCRdb ran MiXCR on the multiplex PCR reads. Of around 250,000 distinct CDR3 sequences listed, approximately 14% were seen once; the top ten hold roughly 14%. The sequenced sample consisted of blood. These receptor sequences come from a woman aged 40 to 50 with Graves' hyperthyroidism that later progressed to Graves' ophthalmopathy.

This clonotype has a count of ten or more. The chain recombines TRBV12-3 or TRBV12-4 with TRBJ1-1; D call uncertain. V lost 3 bases and J 4 bases, leaving 15 bases between the germline ends. This CDR3 contains 15 residues. CDR3 nucleotides: TGTGCCAGCAGTTTTCTGAGGGAAAGGAGCACTGAAGCTTTCTTT. Its protein is CASSFLRERSTEAFF.

This clonotype was picked up a small number of times. The V call is TRBV6-1, the J call TRBJ2-7; D call uncertain. This CDR3 has 14 residues. Germline loops: CDR1 MNHNS, CDR2 SASEGT. V was shortened by 2 bases and J by 3 bases, with 11 bases between the two germline ends. In DNA form, the CDR3 reads TGTGCCAGCAGTGAATGGGGATCTAGCTACGAGCAGTACTTC. As protein: CASSEWGSSYEQYF.

The sample holds one count of this clonotype. This chain links TRBV4-1 with TRBJ2-1, with 9 positions matching TRBD2. Germline CDR1 MGHRA, CDR2 YSYEKL. The V and J ends lost 1 base and 2 bases, in that order; junction bases with no gene match: 6. CDR3 length equals 17 residues. The CDR3 DNA is TGCGCCAGCAGCCAAGGCCTACTAGCGGGTACCTACAATGAGCAGTTCTTC. Amino acid sequence: CASSQGLLAGTYNEQFF.

The V call is TRBV3-1, the J call TRBJ2-7; TRBD2 matches 10 bases. Germline CDR1 reads LGHDT; CDR2 reads YNNKEL (reference sequence). V trimming: 0 bases; J trimming: 3 bases; junction bases outside the gene matches: 14. The CDR3 covers 19 residues. CDR3 protein: CASSQENLPGLARNYEQYF. CDR3 DNA: TGTGCCAGCAGCCAAGAAAACCTACCGGGACTAGCGAGAAACTACGAGCAGTACTTC.

This clonotype was seen repeatedly, ten times or more. This chain uses TRBV28 with TRBJ2-7, with 7 bases identical to TRBD2. The V segment lost 3 bases and the J segment 5 bases; nucleotides outside the gene matches: 7. Germline V gene sequence: CDR1 MDHEN, CDR2 SYDVKM. The CDR3 is 14 amino acids. The CDR3, as DNA: TGTGCCAGCAGTTTTAATGAGCGGGGCGACGAGCAGTACTTC. This translates into CASSFNERGDEQYF.

This clonotype was seen many times. The gene calls are TRBV12-3 or TRBV12-4 and TRBJ2-7; no definite D call. There are 12 residues in the CDR3. V lost 4 bases to trimming and J lost 5 bases, with 9 bases between them. The CDR3 DNA reads TGTGCCAGCAGTTCCGGCCGGGACGAGCAGTACTTC. It translates to CASSSGRDEQYF.

The chain has TRBV7-2 and TRBJ2-7, with D possibly TRBD1 on 5 matching bases. The germline V gene encodes CDR1 SGHTA and CDR2 FQGNSA. This CDR3 has 14 amino acids. V was clipped by 5 bases and J by 6 bases, with 17 bases between them. CDR3 nucleotides: TGTGCCAGCAGCATCGGGCCAGGGAAACGCGAGCAGTACTTC. Amino acids: CASSIGPGKREQYF.

This clonotype was seen repeatedly, ten times or more. The gene calls are TRBV5-1 and TRBJ2-1; D possibly matches TRBD1 or TRBD2 (5 bases each). This CDR3 region has 15 residues. V gave up 1 base and J gave up 0 bases, with 8 bases separating them. Germline lookup yields CDR1 SGHRS and CDR2 YFSETQ. For the CDR3, the DNA is TGCGCCAGCAGCTTGTGGGGGAGCTCCTACAATGAGCAGTTCTTC. Its protein is CASSLWGSSYNEQFF. Filled out from reference TRBV5-1 and TRBJ2-1, the complete variable domain reads KAGVTQTPRYLIKTRGQQVTLSCSPISGHRSVSWYQQTPGQGLQFLFEYFSETQRNKGNFPGRFSGRQFSNSRSEMNVSTLELGDSALYLCASSLWGSSYNEQFFGPGTRLTVL.

This clonotype was picked up a small number of times. The genes are TRBV6-1 and TRBJ1-1; 7 bases are shared with TRBD1. CDR3 length: 14 amino acids. The germline CDR1 and CDR2 sequences are MNHNS and SASEGT. V gave up 6 bases and J gave up 5 bases; unmatched junction bases: 9. CDR3 region: CASSRTQGVTEAFF. CDR3 bases: TGTGCCAGCAGCCGCACCCAGGGGGTTACTGAAGCTTTCTTT.

This chain connects TRBV4-2 to TRBJ2-1; D gene uncertain. The germline gives CDR1 LGHNA, CDR2 YNFKEQ. CDR3 length: 14 residues. Trimming cost V 0 bases and J 3 bases, with 6 bases left between them. The CDR3 here is CASSQDFSYNEQFF. The CDR3 nucleotides are TGTGCCAGCAGCCAAGATTTTAGCTACAATGAGCAGTTCTTC.

This clonotype has a count of ten or more. The gene calls are TRBV27 and TRBJ2-5; TRBD2 agrees at 11 bases. The CDR3 totals 16 residues. V lost 0 bases, J lost 1 base, and 1 base stayed unmatched. CDR1 MNHEY and CDR2 SMNVEV come from the germline V gene (reference sequence). The CDR3 sequence is CASSLSGTSGQETQYF. CDR3 in DNA: TGTGCCAGCAGTTTATCGGGGACTAGCGGCCAAGAGACCCAGTACTTC.

V and J are TRBV30 and TRBJ2-3; 12 bases match TRBD2. V lost 0 bases and J lost 2; bases outside the gene matches: 3. Germline V gene data show CDR1 as GTSNPN and CDR2 as SVGIG (reference sequence). The CDR3 has 16 residues. The CDR3 reads CAWSVGLAGNTDTQYF. CDR3 in DNA: TGTGCCTGGAGTGTTGGACTAGCGGGGAACACAGATACGCAGTATTTT.

The rearrangement joins TRBV11-2 to TRBJ2-1; no clear D. CDR1 SGHAT and CDR2 FQNNGV come from the germline V gene. CDR3 size: 16 residues. Trimming removed 7 bases at V and 0 bases at J, with 16 bases between. CDR3 loop: CASIDPGTSSYNEQFF. In DNA form, the CDR3 reads TGTGCCAGCATTGACCCCGGTACTTCCTCCTACAATGAGCAGTTCTTC.

The table lists this clonotype with many counts. The gene calls are TRBV19 and TRBJ1-5; no clear D. CDR1 is LNHDA, CDR2 SQIVND, per germline (reference sequence). V lost 6 bases to trimming and J lost 2 bases, with 17 bases between them. The CDR3 contains 16 residues. CDR3 in DNA: TGTGCCAGTAGCCCACGACGAGGGTTGGGCAATCAGCCCCAGCATTTT. Its translation is CASSPRRGLGNQPQHF.

The sample holds many counts of this clonotype. The CDR3 region is CASSTLRDRGRWGYTF. The CDR3 region has the DNA TGTGCCAGCAGCACCCTCCGGGACAGGGGGCGTTGGGGCTACACCTTC. This sequence joins TRBV28 and TRBJ1-2; TRBD1 matches at 12 bases. This CDR3 region has 16 residues. J gave up 8 bases and V 6 bases, and 13 bases lay outside the gene matches. Germline-derived CDR1 and CDR2 are MDHEN and SYDVKM.

This clonotype appeared many times. The genes are TRBV20-1 and TRBJ2-1; the D gene is possibly TRBD2 (6 bases). There are 15 residues in the CDR3. CDR1 and CDR2 (germline): DFQATT, SNEGSKA (reference sequence). The V end lost 5 bases, the J end lost 5 bases, and 19 bases lay between the germline ends. The CDR3 here is CSAFPSARNNNEQFF. DNA of the CDR3: TGCAGTGCTTTTCCTAGCGCGAGAAATAACAATGAGCAGTTCTTC.

This clonotype was observed at least ten times. This chain uses TRBV20-1 with TRBJ1-1, with a tentative D call TRBD1 (5 bases). The ends were cut back, 0 bases at V and 11 bases at J, with 13 bases in the middle. Looked up from germline, CDR1 is DFQATT and CDR2 is SNEGSKA (reference sequence). The CDR3 loop spans 12 amino acids. CDR3 protein: CSARDHWGWAFF. DNA of the CDR3: TGCAGTGCTAGAGATCACTGGGGCTGGGCTTTCTTT.

This clonotype was recorded at least ten times. The chain links TRBV19 to TRBJ1-1, with no clear D. The V gene lost 7 bases and the J gene lost 1 base, with 19 bases spanning the gap. Germline V lookup: CDR1 LNHDA, CDR2 SQIVND (reference sequence). The CDR3 covers 16 residues. Written as DNA, the CDR3 is TGTGCCAGTAAGATCGGTGCGGAGGCAGAGAACACTGAAGCTTTCTTT. It yields the protein CASKIGAEAENTEAFF.

As concerns this clonotype: Just one base apart from a much larger clone, this may be a read error. The chain has TRBV11-2 and TRBJ2-7, with TRBD1 identical over 7 bases. CDR1 is SGHAT and CDR2 is FQNNGV in the germline V gene. V lost 1 base and J lost 1; bases outside the gene matches: 13. The CDR3 contains 18 residues. CDR3 protein: CASSLGGRGSSLSYEQYF. The CDR3 bases are TGTGCCAGCAGCTTAGGGGGCAGGGGGAGCTCGTTATCCTACGAGCAGTACTTC.

This clonotype was observed many times. This chain uses TRBV7-3 with TRBJ2-1; 9 nucleotides agree with TRBD2. CDR1 SGHTA and CDR2 FQGTGA come from the germline V gene. V was pared by 4 bases and J by 9 bases, with 16 bases of the junction left unmatched. This CDR3 is built from 17 residues. This CDR3 is CASSSGGIAGVMSEQFF. The CDR3 bases are TGTGCCAGCAGCTCAGGGGGGATAGCGGGAGTTATGTCTGAGCAGTTCTTC.

There are many counts of this clonotype. The CDR3 loop is CASTTGSGNTIYF. The CDR3 nucleotides read TGTGCCAGCACAACAGGGTCCGGAAACACCATATATTTT. The V gene is TRBV28, the J gene TRBJ1-3, with D possibly TRBD1 on 6 matching bases. Germline V gene data show CDR1 as MDHEN and CDR2 as SYDVKM. With 7 bases removed from V and 4 bases from J, the gap between germline ends came to 11 bases. The CDR3 is made up of 13 amino acids.